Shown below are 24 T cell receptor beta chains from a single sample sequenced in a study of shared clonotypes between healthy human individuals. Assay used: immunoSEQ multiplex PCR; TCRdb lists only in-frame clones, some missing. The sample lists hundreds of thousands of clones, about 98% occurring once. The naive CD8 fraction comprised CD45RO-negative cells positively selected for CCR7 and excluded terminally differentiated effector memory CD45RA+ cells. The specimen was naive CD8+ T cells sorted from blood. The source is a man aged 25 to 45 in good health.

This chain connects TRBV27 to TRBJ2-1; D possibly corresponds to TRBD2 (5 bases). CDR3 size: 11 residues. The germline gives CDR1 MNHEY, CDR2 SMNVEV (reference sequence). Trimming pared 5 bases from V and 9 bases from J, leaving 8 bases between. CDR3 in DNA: TGTGCCAGCAGTCACAGCGGTGAGCAGTTCTTC. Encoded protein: CASSHSGEQFF.

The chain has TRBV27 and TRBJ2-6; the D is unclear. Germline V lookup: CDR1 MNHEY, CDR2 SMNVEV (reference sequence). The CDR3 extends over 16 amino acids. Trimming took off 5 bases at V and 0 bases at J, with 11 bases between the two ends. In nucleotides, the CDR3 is TGTGCCAGCAGTCCTCTGAGCTCCTCTGGGGCCAACGTCCTGACTTTC. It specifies CASSPLSSSGANVLTF.

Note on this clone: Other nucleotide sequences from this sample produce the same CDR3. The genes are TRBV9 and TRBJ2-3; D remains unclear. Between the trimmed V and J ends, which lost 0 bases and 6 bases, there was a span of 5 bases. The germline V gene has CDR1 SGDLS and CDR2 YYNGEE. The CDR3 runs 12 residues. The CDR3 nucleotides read TGTGCCAGCAGCGTAGATACTGATACGCAGTATTTT. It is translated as CASSVDTDTQYF.

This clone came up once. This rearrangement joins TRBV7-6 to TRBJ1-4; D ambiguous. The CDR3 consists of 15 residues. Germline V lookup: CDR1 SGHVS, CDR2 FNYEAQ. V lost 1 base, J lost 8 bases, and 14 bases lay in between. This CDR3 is CASSLVSESSEKLFF. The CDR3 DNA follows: TGTGCCAGCAGCTTAGTGTCGGAGAGTAGCGAAAAACTGTTTTTT.

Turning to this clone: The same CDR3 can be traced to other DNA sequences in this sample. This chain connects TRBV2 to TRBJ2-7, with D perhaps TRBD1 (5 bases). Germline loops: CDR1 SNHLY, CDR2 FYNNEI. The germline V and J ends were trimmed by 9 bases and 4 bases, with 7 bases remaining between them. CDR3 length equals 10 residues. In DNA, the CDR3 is TGTGCCAGTAAGGGGTACGAGCAGTACTTC. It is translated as CASKGYEQYF.

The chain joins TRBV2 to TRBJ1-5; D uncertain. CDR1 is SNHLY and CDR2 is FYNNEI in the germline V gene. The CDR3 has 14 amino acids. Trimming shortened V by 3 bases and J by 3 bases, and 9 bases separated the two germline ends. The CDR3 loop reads CASSERQYNQPQHF. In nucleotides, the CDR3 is TGTGCCAGCAGTGAGCGGCAGTACAATCAGCCCCAGCATTTT.

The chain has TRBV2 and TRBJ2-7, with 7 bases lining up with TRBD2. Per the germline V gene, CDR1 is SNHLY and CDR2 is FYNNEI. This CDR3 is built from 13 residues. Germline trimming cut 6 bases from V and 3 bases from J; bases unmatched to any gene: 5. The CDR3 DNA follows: TGTGCCAGCAGGGGCGGGGGTTACTACGAGCAGTACTTC. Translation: CASRGGGYYEQYF.

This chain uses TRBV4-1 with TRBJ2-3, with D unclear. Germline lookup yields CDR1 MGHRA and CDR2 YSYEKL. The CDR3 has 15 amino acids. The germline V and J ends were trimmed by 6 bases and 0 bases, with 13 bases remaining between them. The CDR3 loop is CASREGPFSTDTQYF. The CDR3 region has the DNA TGCGCCAGCAGAGAAGGGCCGTTTAGCACAGATACGCAGTATTTT.

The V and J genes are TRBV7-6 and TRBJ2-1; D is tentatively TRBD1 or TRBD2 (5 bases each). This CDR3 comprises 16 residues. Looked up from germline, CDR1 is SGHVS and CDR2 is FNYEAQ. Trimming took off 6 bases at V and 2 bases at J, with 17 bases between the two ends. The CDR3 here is CASRMFGGPTYNEQFF. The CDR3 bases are TGTGCCAGCAGGATGTTTGGGGGACCTACCTACAATGAGCAGTTCTTC.

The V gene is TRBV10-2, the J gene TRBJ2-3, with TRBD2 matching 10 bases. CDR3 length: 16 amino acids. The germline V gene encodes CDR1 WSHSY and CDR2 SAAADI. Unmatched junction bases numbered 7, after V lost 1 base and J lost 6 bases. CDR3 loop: CASSEWASGSFDTQYF. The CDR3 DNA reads TGCGCCAGCAGTGAGTGGGCTAGCGGGAGTTTTGATACGCAGTATTTT.

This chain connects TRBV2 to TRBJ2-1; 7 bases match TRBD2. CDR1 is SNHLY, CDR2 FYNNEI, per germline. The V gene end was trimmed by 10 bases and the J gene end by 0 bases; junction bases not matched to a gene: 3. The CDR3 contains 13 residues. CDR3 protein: CAIERDSYNEQFF. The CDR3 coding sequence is TGTGCCATCGAGCGGGACTCCTACAATGAGCAGTTCTTC.

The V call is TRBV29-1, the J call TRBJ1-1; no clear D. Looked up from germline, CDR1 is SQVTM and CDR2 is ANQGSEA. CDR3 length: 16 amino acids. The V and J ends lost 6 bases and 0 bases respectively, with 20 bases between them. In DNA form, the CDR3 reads TGCAGCGTCTTGGAACCTGTCCAGTTTATGAACACTGAAGCTTTCTTT. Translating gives CSVLEPVQFMNTEAFF. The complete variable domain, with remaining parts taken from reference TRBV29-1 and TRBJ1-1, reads SAVISQKPSRDICQRGTSLTIQCQVDSQVTMMFWYRQQPGQSLTLIATANQGSEATYESGFVIDKFPISRPNLTFSTLTVSNMSPEDSSIYLCSVLEPVQFMNTEAFFGQGTRLTVV.

In nucleotides, the CDR3 is TGCAGCGTTGAAGATCTAACTAGCGGGAGTTCCTACAATGAGCAGTTCTTC. Translated, it gives CSVEDLTSGSSYNEQFF. The gene calls are TRBV29-1 and TRBJ2-1; 11 bases are a match to TRBD2. CDR1 is SQVTM and CDR2 is ANQGSEA in the germline V gene. Trimming at V came to 0 bases and at J to 1 base, leaving 5 bases not matched to a gene. This CDR3 has 17 residues.

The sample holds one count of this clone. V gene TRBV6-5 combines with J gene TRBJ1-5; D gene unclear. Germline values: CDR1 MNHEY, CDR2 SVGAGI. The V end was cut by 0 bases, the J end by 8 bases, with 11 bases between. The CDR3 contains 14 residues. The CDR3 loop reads CASSYSSSREPQHF. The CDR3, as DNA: TGTGCCAGCAGTTACTCGAGTTCCCGGGAGCCCCAGCATTTT.

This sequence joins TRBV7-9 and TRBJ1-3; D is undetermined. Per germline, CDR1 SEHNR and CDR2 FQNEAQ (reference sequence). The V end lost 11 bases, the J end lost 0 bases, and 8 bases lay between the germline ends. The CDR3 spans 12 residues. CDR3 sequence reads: CAGRISGNTIYF. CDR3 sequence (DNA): TGTGCCGGTCGGATCTCTGGAAACACCATATATTTT.

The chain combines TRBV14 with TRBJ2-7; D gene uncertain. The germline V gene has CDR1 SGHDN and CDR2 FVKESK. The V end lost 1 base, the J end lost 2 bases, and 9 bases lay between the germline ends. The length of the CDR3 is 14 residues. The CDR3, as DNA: TGTGCCAGCAGCCAAGCCGGAAAGACCTACGAGCAGTACTTC. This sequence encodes CASSQAGKTYEQYF. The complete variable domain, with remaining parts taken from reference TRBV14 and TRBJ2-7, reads EAGVTQFPSHSVIEKGQTVTLRCDPISGHDNLYWYRRVMGKEIKFLLHFVKESKQDESGMPNNRFLAERTGGTYSTLKVQPAELEDSGVYFCASSQAGKTYEQYFGPGTRLTVT.

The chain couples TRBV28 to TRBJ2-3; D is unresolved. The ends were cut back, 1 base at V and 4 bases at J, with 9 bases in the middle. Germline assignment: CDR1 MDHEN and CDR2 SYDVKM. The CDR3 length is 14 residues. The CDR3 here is CASSLYKAPDTQYF. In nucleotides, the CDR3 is TGTGCCAGCAGTTTATATAAGGCTCCAGATACGCAGTATTTT. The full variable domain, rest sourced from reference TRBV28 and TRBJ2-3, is DVKVTQSSRYLVKRTGEKVFLECVQDMDHENMFWYRQDPGLGLRLIYFSYDVKMKEKGDIPEGYSVSREKKERFSLILESASTNQTSMYLCASSLYKAPDTQYFGPGTRLTVL.

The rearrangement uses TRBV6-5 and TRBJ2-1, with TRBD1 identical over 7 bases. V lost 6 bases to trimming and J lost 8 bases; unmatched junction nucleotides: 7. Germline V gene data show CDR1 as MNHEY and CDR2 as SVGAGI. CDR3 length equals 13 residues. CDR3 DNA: TGTGCCAGCAGAACAGGGGATTCGTATGAGCAGTTCTTC. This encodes CASRTGDSYEQFF.

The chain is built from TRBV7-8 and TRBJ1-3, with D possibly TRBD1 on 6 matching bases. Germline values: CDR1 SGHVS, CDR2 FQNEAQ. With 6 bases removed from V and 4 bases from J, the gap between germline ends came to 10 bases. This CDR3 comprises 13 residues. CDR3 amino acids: CASRQGYGNTIYF. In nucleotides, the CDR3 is TGTGCCAGCAGGCAGGGGTACGGAAACACCATATATTTT.

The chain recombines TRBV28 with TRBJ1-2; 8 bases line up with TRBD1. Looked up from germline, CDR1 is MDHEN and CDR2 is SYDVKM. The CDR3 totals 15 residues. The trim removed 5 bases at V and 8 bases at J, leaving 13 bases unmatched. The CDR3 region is CASSPSSGQAEGYTF. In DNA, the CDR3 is TGTGCCAGCAGTCCGTCGTCGGGACAGGCGGAAGGCTACACCTTC.

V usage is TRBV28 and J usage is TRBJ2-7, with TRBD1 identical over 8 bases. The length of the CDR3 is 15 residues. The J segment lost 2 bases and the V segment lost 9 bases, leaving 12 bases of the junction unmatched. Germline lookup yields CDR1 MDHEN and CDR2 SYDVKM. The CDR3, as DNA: TGTGCCAGTGTATCTCTGACAGGGGCCCCCTACGAGCAGTACTTC. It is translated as CASVSLTGAPYEQYF.

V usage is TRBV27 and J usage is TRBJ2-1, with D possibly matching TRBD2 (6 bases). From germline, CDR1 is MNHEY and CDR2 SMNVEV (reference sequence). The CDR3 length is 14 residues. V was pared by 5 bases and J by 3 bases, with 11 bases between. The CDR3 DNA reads TGTGCCAGCAGTCTTAGCGGATTCTACAATGAGCAGTTCTTC. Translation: CASSLSGFYNEQFF.

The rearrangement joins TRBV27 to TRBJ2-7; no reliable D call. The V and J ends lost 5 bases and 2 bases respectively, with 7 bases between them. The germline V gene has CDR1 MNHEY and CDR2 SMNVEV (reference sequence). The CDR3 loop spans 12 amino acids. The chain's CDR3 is CASSATPYEQYF. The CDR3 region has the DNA TGTGCCAGCAGTGCTACCCCCTACGAGCAGTACTTC.

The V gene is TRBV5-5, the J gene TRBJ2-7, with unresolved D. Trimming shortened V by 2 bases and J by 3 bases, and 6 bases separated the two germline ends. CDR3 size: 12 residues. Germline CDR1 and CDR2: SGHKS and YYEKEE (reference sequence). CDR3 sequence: CASSFFGYEQYF. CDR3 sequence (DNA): TGTGCCAGCAGCTTCTTCGGCTACGAGCAGTACTTC. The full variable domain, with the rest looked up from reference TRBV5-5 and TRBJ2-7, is DAGVTQSPTHLIKTRGQQVTLRCSPISGHKSVSWYQQVLGQGPQFIFQYYEKEERGRGNFPDRFSARQFPNYSSELNVNALLLGDSALYLCASSFFGYEQYFGPGTRLTVT.